These 16 T cell receptor beta chains were sequenced from one sample in a study of blood T cell repertoires in COVID-19. This table comes from immunoSEQ multiplex PCR, and its TCRdb copy is limited to in-frame clones, with some not included. This sample yields approximately 150,000 clones, of which approximately 90% are seen a single time; about 5% belongs to the top ten. The sequenced sample was peripheral blood. The receptors derive from a human donor in a cohort sampled during active COVID-19.

Comment on this clone: A read error may account for a junction end that differs from germline. CDR3 bases: TGTGCCAGCAGCTCGCCGGCCAGCCGACCAGGGTTC. Translation: CASSSPASRPGF. This sequence joins TRBV7-8 and TRBJ2-7, with D possibly TRBD1 on 5 matching bases. In germline, CDR1 is SGHVS, CDR2 FQNEAQ. This CDR3 is 12 amino acids long.

The chain carries TRBV11-3 and TRBJ2-5; weak D call: TRBD1 (5 bases). This CDR3 is 15 amino acids long. Trimming took 4 bases from V and 6 from J, leaving 18 bases between them. Germline V CDR1 and CDR2: SGHNT, YENEEA. The CDR3 DNA follows: TGTGCCAGCAGCTCCCCCGGTTGGCAGGGAAAGACCCAGTACTTC. This sequence encodes CASSSPGWQGKTQYF.

J is TRBJ2-1 and V is TRBV5-6; 9 bases fit TRBD2. Germline lookup yields CDR1 SGHDT and CDR2 YYEEEE. The CDR3 length is 15 residues. After removal of 4 bases from V and 8 bases from J, the junction contained 10 bases not matched to a gene. In nucleotides, the CDR3 is TGTGCCAGCAGCGTTACAACCGGGACTAGCTATGAGCAGTTCTTC. This translates into CASSVTTGTSYEQFF.

The chain uses TRBV7-9 and TRBJ1-4, with D tentatively TRBD1 (5 bases). V lost 8 bases, J lost 8 bases, and 12 bases lay in between. The CDR3 runs 12 residues. Germline V lookup: CDR1 SEHNR, CDR2 FQNEAQ (reference sequence). CDR3 residues: CASDGGKEKLFF. CDR3 DNA sequence: TGTGCCAGCGACGGGGGGAAAGAAAAACTGTTTTTT.

The chain combines TRBV10-3 with TRBJ2-1; 10 bases line up with TRBD2. With V trimmed by 2 bases and J by 4 bases, 5 bases remained unmatched. The CDR3 has 16 amino acids. In germline, CDR1 is ENHRY, CDR2 SYGVKD. The CDR3 nucleotides read TGTGCCATCAGTGAGGGGCCTAGCGGGGGATACAATGAGCAGTTCTTC. Protein sequence: CAISEGPSGGYNEQFF.

The chain recombines TRBV6-5 with TRBJ1-5, with D perhaps matching TRBD1 (5 bases). CDR3 size: 14 residues. Trimming shortened V by 7 bases and J by 1 base, and 11 bases separated the two germline ends. Germline V gene lookup returns CDR1 MNHEY and CDR2 SVGAGI. CDR3 coding DNA: TGTGCCAGCACGGGGGGGTTCAGCAATCAGCCCCAGCATTTT. This gives the protein CASTGGFSNQPQHF.

This chain uses TRBV5-1 with TRBJ1-5; possibly TRBD1 for D (6 bases). Germline CDR1 is SGHRS and CDR2 is YFSETQ. The CDR3 spans 16 residues. V was shortened by 1 base and J by 3 bases, with 14 bases between the two germline ends. In DNA form, the CDR3 reads TGCGCCAGCAGCTTGTCGGGGGGCTCCGTCAATCAGCCCCAGCATTTT. It is translated as CASSLSGGSVNQPQHF.

This chain connects TRBV6-5 to TRBJ1-2; 10 nucleotides agree with TRBD1. The CDR3 has 15 amino acids. Trimming took 0 bases from V and 8 from J; bases not matched to a gene: 6. Germline V gene lookup returns CDR1 MNHEY and CDR2 SVGAGI. CDR3 sequence: CASSYSGDRGQGYTF. The DNA for the CDR3 is TGTGCCAGCAGTTACTCGGGAGACAGGGGGCAAGGCTACACCTTC.

The chain uses TRBV19 and TRBJ2-7; D possibly corresponds to TRBD1 (6 bases). V gave up 8 bases and J gave up 0 bases, with 14 bases separating them. Germline loops: CDR1 LNHDA, CDR2 SQIVND (reference sequence). The CDR3 length is 14 residues. The CDR3 nucleotides are TGTGCCAGTCGCGTGGGACACAGCTCCTACGAGCAGTACTTC. It codes for CASRVGHSSYEQYF.

V is TRBV11-2 and J is TRBJ2-7; TRBD1 is a possible D gene (6 bases). Per the germline V gene, CDR1 is SGHAT and CDR2 is FQNNGV. V was cut by 3 bases and J by 3 bases, with 12 bases left in between. The CDR3 runs 14 residues. The CDR3: CASSLNRDNYEQYF. The CDR3 DNA is TGTGCCAGCAGCTTGAACCGGGACAACTACGAGCAGTACTTC.

The gene calls are TRBV5-3 and TRBJ1-1; TRBD1 matches at 9 bases. TRBV5-3 has ORF status, its function being uncertain. The V gene end was trimmed by 2 bases and the J gene end by 4 bases; junction bases not matched to a gene: 15. CDR3 length: 18 amino acids. The CDR3 coding sequence is TGTGCCAGAAGCTTCCGCCTAATAGGACAGGGGATTGGCACTGAAGCTTTCTTT. This encodes CARSFRLIGQGIGTEAFF.

This chain uses TRBV6-5 with TRBJ1-4; D gene ambiguous. Trimming removed 5 bases at V and 4 bases at J, with 11 bases between. This CDR3 spans 14 amino acids. CDR1 and CDR2 from the germline V gene are MNHEY and SVGAGI. The CDR3, as DNA: TGTGCCAGCAGTCCCGTCAGTTTTAATGAAAAACTGTTTTTT. The encoded protein is CASSPVSFNEKLFF.

This clone showed up just a few times. The rearrangement joins TRBV7-9 to TRBJ1-2; no clear D gene. Trimming pared 3 bases from V and 4 bases from J, leaving 12 bases between. Germline V gene sequence: CDR1 SEHNR, CDR2 FQNEAQ (reference sequence). The CDR3 is 14 residues long. This CDR3 is CASSLIQAAYGYTF. The CDR3 DNA reads TGTGCCAGCAGCTTGATTCAGGCTGCCTATGGCTACACCTTC. The full variable domain, in which reference TRBV7-9 and TRBJ1-2 provide the parts outside the CDR3, is DTGVSQNPRHKITKRGQNVTFRCDPISEHNRLYWYRQTLGQGPEFLTYFQNEAQLEKSRLLSDRFSAERPKGSFSTLEIQRTEQGDSAMYLCASSLIQAAYGYTFGSGTRLTVV.

The chain is built from TRBV12-3 or TRBV12-4 and TRBJ1-1; no reliable D call. This CDR3 spans 12 amino acids. Deletions cut 7 bases from V and 0 bases from J, with 6 bases between. In DNA form, the CDR3 reads TGTGCCAGCATCCCGTTGAACACTGAAGCTTTCTTT. Residues: CASIPLNTEAFF.

This clone was counted a few times. V and J are TRBV9 and TRBJ2-4; TRBD2 might be the D (6 bases). CDR1 is SGDLS, CDR2 YYNGEE, per germline. The CDR3 contains 15 residues. V lost 0 bases to trimming and J lost 8 bases, with 15 bases between them. CDR3: CASSVEDFGGDIQYF. CDR3 nucleotide sequence: TGTGCCAGCAGCGTAGAGGATTTTGGAGGGGACATTCAGTACTTC.

The CDR3 DNA follows: TGTGCCATCAGTGAGTCAACACAGGGCAATCAGCCCCAGCATTTT. Amino acids: CAISESTQGNQPQHF. The V call is TRBV10-3, the J call TRBJ1-5; perhaps TRBD1 as D (5 bases). Trimming removed 0 bases at V and 2 bases at J, with 8 bases between. The germline V gene encodes CDR1 ENHRY and CDR2 SYGVKD. The CDR3 spans 15 residues.